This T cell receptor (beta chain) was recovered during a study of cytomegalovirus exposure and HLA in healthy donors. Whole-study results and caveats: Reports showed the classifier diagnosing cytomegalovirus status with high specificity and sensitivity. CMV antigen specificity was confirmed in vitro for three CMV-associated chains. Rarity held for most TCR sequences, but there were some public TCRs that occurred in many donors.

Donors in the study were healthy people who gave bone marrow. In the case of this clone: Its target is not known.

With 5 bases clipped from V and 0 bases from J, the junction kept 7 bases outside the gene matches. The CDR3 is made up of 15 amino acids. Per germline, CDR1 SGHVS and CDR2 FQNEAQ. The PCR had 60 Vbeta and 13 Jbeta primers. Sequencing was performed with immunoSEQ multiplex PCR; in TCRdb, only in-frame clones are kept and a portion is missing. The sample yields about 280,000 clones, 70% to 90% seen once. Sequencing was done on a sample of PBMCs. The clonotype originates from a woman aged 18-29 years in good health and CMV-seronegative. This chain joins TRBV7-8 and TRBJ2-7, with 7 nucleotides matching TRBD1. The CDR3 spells CASSTTGQSSYEQYF. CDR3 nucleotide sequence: TGTGCCAGCAGCACAACGGGACAGTCCTCCTACGAGCAGTACTTC.